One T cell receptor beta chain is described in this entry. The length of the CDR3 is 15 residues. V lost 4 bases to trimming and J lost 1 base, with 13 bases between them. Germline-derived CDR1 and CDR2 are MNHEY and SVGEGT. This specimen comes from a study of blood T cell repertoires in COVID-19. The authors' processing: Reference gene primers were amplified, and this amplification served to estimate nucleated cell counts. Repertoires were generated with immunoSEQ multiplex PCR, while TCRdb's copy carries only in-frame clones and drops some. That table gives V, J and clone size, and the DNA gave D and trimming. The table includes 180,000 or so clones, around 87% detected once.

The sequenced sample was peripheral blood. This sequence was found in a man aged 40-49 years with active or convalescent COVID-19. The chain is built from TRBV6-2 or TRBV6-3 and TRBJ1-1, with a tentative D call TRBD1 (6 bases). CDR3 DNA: TGTGCCAGCAGTTTCCTGAGACAGGAGAACACTGAAGCTTTCTTT. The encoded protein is CASSFLRQENTEAFF.